This T cell receptor (beta chain) emerged from a study of blood T cell repertoires in COVID-19. Method: immunoSEQ multiplex PCR; TCRdb's copy keeps in-frame clones and lacks some. Of about 180,000 clones listed, about 91% are singletons. Remarks on this clone: Other DNA sequences of this sample code for an identical CDR3.

Germline loops: CDR1 SGHRS, CDR2 YFSETQ. The ends were cut back, 0 bases at V and 0 bases at J, with 3 bases in the middle. The CDR3 is 14 residues long. The TCR originated in a woman younger than 45 with acute or convalescent COVID-19. Specimen: peripheral blood. The chain joins TRBV5-1 to TRBJ1-4; D ambiguous. CDR3 amino acids: CASSLAATNEKLFF. The CDR3 bases are TGCGCCAGCAGCTTGGCAGCAACTAATGAAAAACTGTTTTTT. Full variable domain (rest looked up from reference TRBV5-1 and TRBJ1-4): KAGVTQTPRYLIKTRGQQVTLSCSPISGHRSVSWYQQTPGQGLQFLFEYFSETQRNKGNFPGRFSGRQFSNSRSEMNVSTLELGDSALYLCASSLAATNEKLFFGSGTQLSVL.